A selection of T cell receptor beta chains follows, all from one sample in a study of regulatory T cells in long-lasting Graves disease. TCRdb passed the multiplex PCR reads through MiXCR, listing each CDR3 protein once. The sample shows about 530,000 distinct CDR3 sequences, approximately 16% of them seen only once. These data were likewise used in another study, on T cells in Graves' hyperthyroidism and ophthalmopathy.

The sample here was peripheral blood mononuclear cells (PBMCs), taken at new diagnosis, from a patient treated with antithyroid drugs. The receptors were gathered from a woman aged 35-65 years with Graves disease. Both conserved end residues are part of each CDR3. The D gene is left open where the match is weak. A row's size may be missing; if present it is once, few, many or a size class.

CSAVGTGGNEKPFF | TGCAGTGCCGTAGGGACAGGAGGGAACGAAAAACCGTTTTTT | TRBV20-1 | TRBD1 | TRBJ1-4 | few
CASSIGGYSYNEQFF | TGTGCCAGTAGTATAGGGGGGTACTCCTACAATGAGCAGTTCTTC | TRBV19 | NA | TRBJ2-1 | NA
CASSFPSGTGELFF | TGTGCCAGCAGCTTTCCCTCGGGGACCGGGGAGCTGTTTTTT | TRBV11-2 | NA | TRBJ2-2 | many
CASSLLAGDALRYEQFF | TGTGCCAGCAGCTTATTGGCGGGGGATGCCCTTAGGTATGAGCAGTTCTTC | TRBV7-9 | TRBD2 | TRBJ2-1 | many
CASSYQGAFQPQHF | TGTGCCAGCAGTTATCAGGGGGCGTTTCAGCCCCAGCATTTT | TRBV2 | TRBD1 | TRBJ1-5 | many
CASSPPAVDTQYF | TGTGCCAGCAGCCCCCCTGCGGTGGATACGCAGTATTTT | TRBV7-9 | NA | TRBJ2-3 | few
CASTVTGTSAEQYF | TGTGCCAGCACCGTAACCGGGACTAGCGCCGAGCAGTACTTC | TRBV28 | TRBD2 | TRBJ2-7 | many
CASSQDSYPNGDSSTDTQYF | TGCGCCAGCAGCCAAGATTCCTACCCCAATGGAGATTCTAGCACAGATACGCAGTATTTT | TRBV4-1 | NA | TRBJ2-3 | NA
CASTGTANTEAFF | TGTGCCAGCACGGGGACAGCAAACACTGAAGCTTTCTTT | TRBV18 | TRBD1 | TRBJ1-1 | many
CATSDVLSSGGLFF | TGTGCCACCAGTGACGTCCTATCTAGCGGGGGGCTGTTCTTC | TRBV24-1 | TRBD2 | TRBJ2-1 | NA
CASTPSGLINTGELFF | TGTGCCAGTACGCCTAGCGGGCTTATAAACACCGGGGAGCTGTTTTTT | TRBV19 | TRBD2 | TRBJ2-2 | NA
CATVNRGVTEAFF | TGTGCCACAGTTAACAGGGGCGTCACTGAAGCTTTCTTT | TRBV10-3 | TRBD1 | TRBJ1-1 | NA
CASSETTANGEKLFF | TGTGCCAGCAGTGAGACGACAGCAAACGGTGAAAAACTGTTTTTT | TRBV2 | NA | TRBJ1-4 | many
CASSPSSAEEAFF | TGTGCCAGCAGCCCCTCCAGTGCGGAGGAAGCTTTCTTT | TRBV12-3/TRBV12-4 | NA | TRBJ1-1 | many
CASSELGQGSGELFF | TGTGCCAGCAGTGAACTCGGACAGGGCTCCGGGGAGCTGTTTTTT | TRBV2 | TRBD1 | TRBJ2-2 | many
CASGLRNLGITGELFF | TGTGCTAGTGGTTTGCGTAATCTGGGAATCACCGGGGAGCTGTTTTTT | TRBV12-5 | NA | TRBJ2-2 | NA
CASSLGCRQPQHF | TGTGCCAGCAGCTTAGGGTGTCGTCAGCCCCAGCATTTT | TRBV11-3 | NA | TRBJ1-5 | few
CASSLTSGGMDTQYF | TGTGCCAGCAGCCTGACTAGCGGGGGGATGGATACGCAGTATTTT | TRBV7-6 | TRBD2 | TRBJ2-3 | many
CASSPGQGYYVYNEQFF | TGTGCCAGCAGTCCGGGACAGGGGTATTATGTCTACAATGAGCAGTTCTTC | TRBV7-6 | TRBD1 | TRBJ2-1 | NA
CASSEGLLGNTIYF | TGCGCCAGCAGTGAGGGACTCCTTGGAAACACCATATATTTT | TRBV5-1 | NA | TRBJ1-3 | NA
CASSEGAVTDTQYF | TGTGCCAGCAGCGAGGGAGCCGTCACAGATACGCAGTATTTT | TRBV9 | NA | TRBJ2-3 | NA
CASSLRADSVPLHF | TGTGCCAGCAGTCTCCGGGCCGACTCTGTACCCCTCCACTTT | TRBV12-3/TRBV12-4 | NA | TRBJ1-6 | NA
CASSDRWGEKGYTF | TGTGCCAGCAGTGATCGTTGGGGGGAAAAAGGCTACACCTTC | TRBV6-2/TRBV6-3 | NA | TRBJ1-2 | many
CASSLGYPATNEKLFF | TGCGCCAGCAGCTTGGGATATCCAGCAACTAATGAAAAACTGTTTTTT | TRBV5-1 | NA | TRBJ1-4 | many
CASSEGQSSYNEQFF | TGTGCCAGCAGTGAAGGGCAAAGCTCCTACAATGAGCAGTTCTTC | TRBV2 | NA | TRBJ2-1 | many
CASSRQNSGYTF | TGTGCCAGTAGTAGACAGAATAGCGGCTACACCTTC | TRBV19 | NA | TRBJ1-2 | NA
CSVAGTSKGETQYF | TGCAGCGTTGCCGGGACTAGCAAAGGCGAGACCCAGTACTTC | TRBV29-1 | TRBD2 | TRBJ2-5 | few
CASSQDSRTDTQYF | TGTGCCAGCAGCCAAGACTCACGCACAGATACGCAGTATTTT | TRBV4-2 | NA | TRBJ2-3 | few
CASGGDRLNTEAFF | TGTGCTAGTGGTGGCGACAGACTGAACACTGAAGCTTTCTTT | TRBV12-5 | NA | TRBJ1-1 | many
CASSPLRGGASYNEQFF | TGTGCCAGCAGCCCACTGCGCGGGGGCGCATCCTACAATGAGCAGTTCTTC | TRBV7-9 | NA | TRBJ2-1 | many
CAWSTPRVGMNTEAFF | TGTGCCTGGAGTACCCCCCGCGTGGGGATGAACACTGAAGCTTTCTTT | TRBV30 | NA | TRBJ1-1 | many
CASSHPRGGTHSPLHF | TGTGCCAGCAGCCACCCTCGGGGGGGGACGCATTCACCCCTCCACTTT | TRBV3-1 | NA | TRBJ1-6 | many
CSARGLAGDTNTGELFF | TGCAGTGCCAGAGGTCTAGCGGGGGATACGAACACCGGGGAGCTGTTTTTT | TRBV20-1 | TRBD2 | TRBJ2-2 | NA
CASSLAGALNYGYTF | TGTGCCAGCAGTTTGGCAGGGGCCCTTAACTATGGCTACACCTTC | TRBV12-3/TRBV12-4 | NA | TRBJ1-2 | NA
CASSYWGNDGTLHF | TGTGCCAGCAGTTACTGGGGGAACGATGGCACCCTCCACTTT | TRBV6-5 | NA | TRBJ1-6 | many
CASSPPGEAKNIQYF | TGTGCCAGCAGCCCCCCCGGGGAGGCCAAAAACATTCAGTACTTC | TRBV28 | NA | TRBJ2-4 | many
CSVVGAAYEQYF | TGCAGCGTGGTTGGGGCAGCCTACGAGCAGTACTTC | TRBV29-1 | NA | TRBJ2-7 | NA
CASSQSPPIAGGGNEQFF | TGCGCCAGCAGCCAAAGCCCCCCTATAGCGGGGGGGGGTAATGAGCAGTTCTTC | TRBV4-1 | TRBD2 | TRBJ2-1 | few
CASSRAEYNEQFF | TGTGCCAGCAGCCGGGCGGAATACAATGAGCAGTTCTTC | TRBV27 | NA | TRBJ2-1 | many
CASSPLTGGGYGYTF | TGTGCCAGCAGTCCCCTGACAGGGGGAGGCTATGGCTACACCTTC | TRBV27 | TRBD1 | TRBJ1-2 | many
CASSLDRLDGYTF | TGTGCCAGCAGTTTAGACAGGTTAGATGGCTACACCTTC | TRBV28 | NA | TRBJ1-2 | many
CSARGGASNTEAFF | TGCAGTGCTAGAGGAGGTGCCTCGAACACTGAAGCTTTCTTT | TRBV20-1 | NA | TRBJ1-1 | many
CASSSPKSGGTEAFF | TGTGCCAGCAGTTCACCTAAATCGGGGGGCACTGAAGCTTTCTTT | TRBV28 | NA | TRBJ1-1 | many
CAWTRSPGNTIYF | TGTGCCTGGACACGCAGCCCTGGAAACACCATATATTTT | TRBV30 | NA | TRBJ1-3 | many
CASTSGGGSYEQYF | TGTGCCAGCACGTCGGGGGGCGGGTCCTACGAGCAGTACTTC | TRBV27 | NA | TRBJ2-7 | many